Following are 8 T cell receptor beta chains from one sample sequenced in a study of human T cells and chemical hapten exposure. Sample time point: pre-sensitization, week 0. Described treatment: therapeutic diphenylcyclopropenone sensitization with weekly scalp DPC. One entry per CDR3 protein results from TCRdb running MiXCR on the RACE reads. The sample lists some 330,000 distinct CDR3 sequences, over 5% occurring once. Here the sequenced sample was whole blood, taken in connection with sensitization to the hapten diphenylcyclopropenone (DPC). The receptors derive from a woman younger than 35 with alopecia areata. Some clones in this sample may be carry-over from other donors' samples.

The V and J genes are TRBV6-2 or TRBV6-3 and TRBJ1-1; D remains ambiguous. There are 13 residues in the CDR3. Germline CDR1 is MNHEY and CDR2 is SVGEGT. V lost 8 bases and J 4 bases, leaving 14 bases between the germline ends. The CDR3 loop is CASQTGQRTEAFF. The CDR3 region has the DNA TGTGCCAGCCAGACCGGGCAGCGCACTGAAGCTTTCTTT.

The chain is built from TRBV3-1 and TRBJ2-7; 7 positions match TRBD1. This CDR3 has 15 residues. Trimming cost V 5 bases and J 0 bases; bases outside gene matches: 7. Germline V gene sequence: CDR1 LGHDT, CDR2 YNNKEL (reference sequence). Here the CDR3 DNA reads TGTGCCAGCAGCTACTGGGGGACAGACTCCTACGAGCAGTACTTC. It codes for CASSYWGTDSYEQYF.

This chain links TRBV4-3 with TRBJ1-2, with no clear D. This CDR3 contains 14 residues. The V gene lost 0 bases and the J gene lost 5 bases, with 10 bases spanning the gap. Germline CDR1 is LGHNA and CDR2 is YSLEER. The CDR3: CASSQDYNRYGYTF. CDR3 in DNA: TGCGCCAGCAGCCAAGATTATAATCGTTATGGCTACACCTTC.

The CDR3 coding sequence is TGTGCCAGTAGTACCCCCGACGGCTTAGGATATGGCTACACCTTC. Its protein is CASSTPDGLGYGYTF. The chain uses TRBV19 and TRBJ1-2, with unresolved D. The length of the CDR3 is 15 residues. V was cut by 4 bases and J by 5 bases, with 17 bases left in between. Germline V gene sequence: CDR1 LNHDA, CDR2 SQIVND (reference sequence). Full variable domain (remainder filled in from reference TRBV19 and TRBJ1-2): DGGITQSPKYLFRKEGQNVTLSCEQNLNHDAMYWYRQDPGQGLRLIYYSQIVNDFQKGDIAEGYSVSREKKESFPLTVTSAQKNPTAFYLCASSTPDGLGYGYTFGSGTRLTVV.

The sample holds a few counts of this clonotype. The chain has TRBV7-8 and TRBJ2-6; 7 nucleotides match TRBD2. V lost 5 bases and J lost 1; bases outside the gene matches: 5. The CDR3 has 16 residues. Germline-derived CDR1 and CDR2 are SGHVS and FQNEAQ. The CDR3 nucleotides are TGTGCCAGCAGCGGAGGGCGGGGGTCTGGGGCCAACGTCCTGACTTTC. Translated: CASSGGRGSGANVLTF. Full variable domain (missing parts from reference TRBV7-8 and TRBJ2-6): GAGVSQSPRYKVAKRGQDVALRCDPISGHVSLFWYQQALGQGPEFLTYFQNEAQLDKSGLPSDRFFAERPEGSVSTLKIQRTQQEDSAVYLCASSGGRGSGANVLTFGAGSRLTVL.

This clonotype has more than one count but fewer than ten. The chain is built from TRBV9 and TRBJ2-7; 10 nucleotides align to TRBD1. Trimming cost V 3 bases and J 6 bases; bases outside gene matches: 3. The CDR3 length is 13 residues. The germline gives CDR1 SGDLS, CDR2 YYNGEE. CDR3 nucleotide sequence: TGTGCCAGCAGCGAGACAGGGGGCGGCGAGCAGTACTTC. It specifies CASSETGGGEQYF.

This clonotype was detected a few times. The genes are TRBV10-3 and TRBJ1-1; TRBD1 matches at 7 bases. The CDR3 loop spans 13 amino acids. Looked up from germline, CDR1 is ENHRY and CDR2 is SYGVKD. V gave up 2 bases and J gave up 9 bases; unmatched junction bases: 6. CDR3 sequence (DNA): TGTGCCATCAGTGAGGGGGCGGGACAGAAAGCTTTCTTT. Protein sequence: CAISEGAGQKAFF.

There are many counts of this clonotype. The chain recombines TRBV5-4 with TRBJ2-3; 12 bases match TRBD2. The CDR3 runs 16 residues. Germline V gene lookup returns CDR1 SGHNT and CDR2 YYREEE (reference sequence). V dropped 4 bases and J dropped 2; count of bases not matched to a gene: 5. CDR3 DNA: TGTGCCAGCAGCCGGACTAGCGGGGCACCCACAGATACGCAGTATTTT. Protein sequence: CASSRTSGAPTDTQYF.